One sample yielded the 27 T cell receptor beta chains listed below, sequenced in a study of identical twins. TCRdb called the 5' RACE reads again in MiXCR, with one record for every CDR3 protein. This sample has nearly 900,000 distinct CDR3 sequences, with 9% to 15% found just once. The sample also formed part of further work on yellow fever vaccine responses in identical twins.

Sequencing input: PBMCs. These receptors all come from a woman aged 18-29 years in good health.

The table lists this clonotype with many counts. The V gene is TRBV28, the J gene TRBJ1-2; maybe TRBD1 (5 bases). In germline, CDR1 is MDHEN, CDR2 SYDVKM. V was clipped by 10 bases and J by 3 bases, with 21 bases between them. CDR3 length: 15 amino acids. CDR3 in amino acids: CATRIVLGEDYGYTF. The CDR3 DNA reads TGTGCCACCCGGATCGTGTTAGGGGAGGACTATGGCTACACCTTC.

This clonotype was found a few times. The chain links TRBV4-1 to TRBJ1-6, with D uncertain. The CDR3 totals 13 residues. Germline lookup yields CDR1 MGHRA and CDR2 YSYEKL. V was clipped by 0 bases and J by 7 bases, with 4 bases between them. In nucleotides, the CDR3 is TGCGCCAGCAGCCAAGATTACAATTCACCCCTCCACTTT. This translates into CASSQDYNSPLHF.

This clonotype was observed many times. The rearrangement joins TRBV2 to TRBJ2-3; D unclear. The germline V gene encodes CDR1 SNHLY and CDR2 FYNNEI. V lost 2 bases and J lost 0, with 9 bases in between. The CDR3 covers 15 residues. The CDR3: CASSEKLASTDTQYF. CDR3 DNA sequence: TGTGCCAGCAGTGAAAAGTTAGCTAGCACAGATACGCAGTATTTT.

CDR3 sequence: CSARETGWDTEAFF. The CDR3 DNA is TGCAGTGCTAGAGAGACAGGGTGGGACACTGAAGCTTTCTTT. This chain joins TRBV20-1 and TRBJ1-1; TRBD1 agrees at 7 bases. The CDR3 length is 14 residues. CDR1 is DFQATT, CDR2 SNEGSKA, per germline (reference sequence). Germline trimming cut 0 bases from V and 3 bases from J; bases unmatched to any gene: 4.

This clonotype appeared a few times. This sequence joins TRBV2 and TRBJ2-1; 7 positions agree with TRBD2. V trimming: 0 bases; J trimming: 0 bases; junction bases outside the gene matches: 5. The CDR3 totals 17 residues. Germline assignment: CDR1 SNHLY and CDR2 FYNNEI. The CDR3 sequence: CASSEAVWGGSYNEQFF. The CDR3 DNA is TGTGCCAGCAGTGAAGCTGTGTGGGGGGGCTCCTACAATGAGCAGTTCTTC.

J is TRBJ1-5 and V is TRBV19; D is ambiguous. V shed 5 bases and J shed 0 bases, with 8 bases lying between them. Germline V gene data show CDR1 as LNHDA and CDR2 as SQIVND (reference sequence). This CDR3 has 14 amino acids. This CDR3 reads CASSSRLSNQPQHF. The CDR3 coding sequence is TGTGCCAGTAGTTCCAGACTTAGCAATCAGCCCCAGCATTTT.

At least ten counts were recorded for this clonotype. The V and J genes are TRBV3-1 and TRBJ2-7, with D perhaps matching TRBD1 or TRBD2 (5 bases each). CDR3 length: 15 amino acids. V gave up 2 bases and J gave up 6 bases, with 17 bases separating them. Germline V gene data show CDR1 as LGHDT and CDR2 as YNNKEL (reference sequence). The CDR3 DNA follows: TGTGCCAGCAGCCAAAACTGGGACGGATGGAGCGAGCAGTACTTC. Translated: CASSQNWDGWSEQYF.

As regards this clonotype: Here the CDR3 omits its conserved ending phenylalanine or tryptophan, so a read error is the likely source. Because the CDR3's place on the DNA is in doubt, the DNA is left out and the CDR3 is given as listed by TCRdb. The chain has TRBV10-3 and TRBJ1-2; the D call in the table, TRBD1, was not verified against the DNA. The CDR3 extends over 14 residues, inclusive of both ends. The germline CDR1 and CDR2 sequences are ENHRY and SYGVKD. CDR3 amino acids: CAISEGIGARESRV.

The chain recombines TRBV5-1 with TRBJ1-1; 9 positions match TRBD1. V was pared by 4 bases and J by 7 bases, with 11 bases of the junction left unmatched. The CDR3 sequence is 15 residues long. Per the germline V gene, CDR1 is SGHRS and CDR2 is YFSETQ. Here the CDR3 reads CASSPALGQGFEAFF. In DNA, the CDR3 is TGCGCCAGCAGCCCCGCTTTGGGACAGGGATTTGAAGCTTTCTTT.

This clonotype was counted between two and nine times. The CDR3 reads CASSQDPLLSGWYNEQFF. For the CDR3, the DNA is TGTGCCAGCAGCCAAGATCCATTATTAAGCGGGTGGTACAATGAGCAGTTCTTC. This chain joins TRBV4-2 and TRBJ2-1; D might be TRBD2 (6 bases). The V and J ends lost 0 bases and 4 bases respectively, with 19 bases between them. The CDR3 extends over 18 amino acids. The germline V gene encodes CDR1 LGHNA and CDR2 YNFKEQ.

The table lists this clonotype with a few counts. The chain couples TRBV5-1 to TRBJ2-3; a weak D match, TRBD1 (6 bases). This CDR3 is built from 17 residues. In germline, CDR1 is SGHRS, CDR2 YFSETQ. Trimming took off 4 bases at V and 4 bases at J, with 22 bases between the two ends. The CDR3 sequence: CASSARGARLGADTQYF. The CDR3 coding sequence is TGCGCCAGCAGCGCCAGGGGCGCGAGGCTAGGAGCAGATACGCAGTATTTT.

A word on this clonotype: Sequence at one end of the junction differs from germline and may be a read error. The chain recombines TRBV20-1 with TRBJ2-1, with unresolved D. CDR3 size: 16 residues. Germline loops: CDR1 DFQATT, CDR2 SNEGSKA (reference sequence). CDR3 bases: TGCAGTGCTAGAGATCTTATGTCGTACTCCTACAATGAGCGGTTCTTC. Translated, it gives CSARDLMSYSYNERFF.

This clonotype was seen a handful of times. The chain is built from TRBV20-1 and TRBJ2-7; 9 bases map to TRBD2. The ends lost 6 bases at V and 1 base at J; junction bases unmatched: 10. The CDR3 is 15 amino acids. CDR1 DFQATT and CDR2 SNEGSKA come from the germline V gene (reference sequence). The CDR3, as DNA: TGCAGTGCCCCCAGGAGCGGGGGGCCGTCCTACGAGCAGTACGTC. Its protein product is CSAPRSGGPSYEQYV.

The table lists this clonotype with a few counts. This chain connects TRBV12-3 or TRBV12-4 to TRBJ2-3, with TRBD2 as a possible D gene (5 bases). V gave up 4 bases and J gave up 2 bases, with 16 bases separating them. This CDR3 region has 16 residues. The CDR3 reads CASSYQTIPNTDTQYF. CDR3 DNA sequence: TGTGCCAGCAGTTACCAGACTATTCCCAACACAGATACGCAGTATTTT.

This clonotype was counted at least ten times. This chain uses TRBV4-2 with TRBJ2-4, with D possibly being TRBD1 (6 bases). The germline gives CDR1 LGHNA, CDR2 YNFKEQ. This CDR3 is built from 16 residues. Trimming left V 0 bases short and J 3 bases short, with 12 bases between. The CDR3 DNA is TGTGCCAGCAGCCAAGATGTGCAGGGGAGCAAAAACATTCAGTACTTC. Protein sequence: CASSQDVQGSKNIQYF.

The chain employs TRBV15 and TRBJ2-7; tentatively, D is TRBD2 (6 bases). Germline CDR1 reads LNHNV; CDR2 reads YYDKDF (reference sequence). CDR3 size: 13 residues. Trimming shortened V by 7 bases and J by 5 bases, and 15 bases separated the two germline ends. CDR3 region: CATTAGPLNEQYF. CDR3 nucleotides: TGTGCCACCACCGCGGGACCCTTGAACGAGCAGTACTTC.

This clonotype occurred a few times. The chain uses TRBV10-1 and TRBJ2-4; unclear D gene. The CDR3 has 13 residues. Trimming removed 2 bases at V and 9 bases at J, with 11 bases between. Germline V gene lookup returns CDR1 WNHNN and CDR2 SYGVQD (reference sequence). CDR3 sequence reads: CASSETTNSIQYF. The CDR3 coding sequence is TGCGCCAGCAGTGAGACGACGAATAGCATTCAGTACTTC.

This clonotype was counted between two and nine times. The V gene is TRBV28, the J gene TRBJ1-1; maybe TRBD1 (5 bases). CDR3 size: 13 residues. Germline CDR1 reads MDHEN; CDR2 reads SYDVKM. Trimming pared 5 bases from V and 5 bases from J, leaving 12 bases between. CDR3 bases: TGTGCCAGCAGTGTGGGGCGTGGGACTGAAGCTTTCTTT. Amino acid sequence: CASSVGRGTEAFF.

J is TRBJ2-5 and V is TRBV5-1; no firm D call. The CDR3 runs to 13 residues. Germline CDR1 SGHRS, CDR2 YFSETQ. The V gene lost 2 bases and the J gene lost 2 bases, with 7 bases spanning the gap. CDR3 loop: CASSFPEQETQYF. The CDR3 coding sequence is TGCGCCAGCAGCTTCCCAGAACAAGAGACCCAGTACTTC. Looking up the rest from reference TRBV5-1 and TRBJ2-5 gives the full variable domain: KAGVTQTPRYLIKTRGQQVTLSCSPISGHRSVSWYQQTPGQGLQFLFEYFSETQRNKGNFPGRFSGRQFSNSRSEMNVSTLELGDSALYLCASSFPEQETQYFGPGTRLLVL.

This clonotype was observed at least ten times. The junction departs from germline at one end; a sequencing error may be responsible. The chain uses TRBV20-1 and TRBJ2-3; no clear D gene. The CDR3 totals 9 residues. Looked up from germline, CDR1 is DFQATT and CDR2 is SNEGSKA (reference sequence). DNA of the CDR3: TGCCGTGCAGGCGATACGCAGTATTTT. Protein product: CRAGDTQYF.

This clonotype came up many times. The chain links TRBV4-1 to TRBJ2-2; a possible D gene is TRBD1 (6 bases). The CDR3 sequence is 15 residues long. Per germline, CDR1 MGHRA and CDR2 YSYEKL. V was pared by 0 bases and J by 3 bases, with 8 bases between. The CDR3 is CASSQDRQDTGELFF. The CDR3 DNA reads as TGCGCCAGCAGCCAAGATCGACAGGACACCGGGGAGCTGTTTTTT.

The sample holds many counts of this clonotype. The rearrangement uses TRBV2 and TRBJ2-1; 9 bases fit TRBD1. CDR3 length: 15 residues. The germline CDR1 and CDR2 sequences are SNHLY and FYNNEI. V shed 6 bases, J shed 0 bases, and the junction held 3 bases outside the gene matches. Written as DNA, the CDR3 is TGTGCCAGCAGGGGGGACAGGGTCTCCTACAATGAGCAGTTCTTC. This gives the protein CASRGDRVSYNEQFF.

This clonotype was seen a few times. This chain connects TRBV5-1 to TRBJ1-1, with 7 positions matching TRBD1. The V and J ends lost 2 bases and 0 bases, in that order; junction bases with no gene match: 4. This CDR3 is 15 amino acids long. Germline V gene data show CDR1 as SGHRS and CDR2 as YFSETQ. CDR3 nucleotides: TGCGCCAGCAGCTTTGAACAGGGGATGAACACTGAAGCTTTCTTT. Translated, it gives CASSFEQGMNTEAFF.

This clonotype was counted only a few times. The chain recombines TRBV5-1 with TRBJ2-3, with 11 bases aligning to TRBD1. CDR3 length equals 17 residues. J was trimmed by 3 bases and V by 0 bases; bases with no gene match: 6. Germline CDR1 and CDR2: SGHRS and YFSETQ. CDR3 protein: CASSLAVGQGGTDTQYF. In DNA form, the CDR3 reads TGCGCCAGCAGCTTGGCCGTGGGACAGGGGGGAACAGATACGCAGTATTTT.

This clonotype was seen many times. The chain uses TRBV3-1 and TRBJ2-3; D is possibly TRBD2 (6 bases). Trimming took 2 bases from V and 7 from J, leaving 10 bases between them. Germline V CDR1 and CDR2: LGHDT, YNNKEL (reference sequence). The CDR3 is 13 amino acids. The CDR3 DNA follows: TGTGCCAGCAGCCAACAGGAGGGAAATACGCAGTATTTT. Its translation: CASSQQEGNTQYF.

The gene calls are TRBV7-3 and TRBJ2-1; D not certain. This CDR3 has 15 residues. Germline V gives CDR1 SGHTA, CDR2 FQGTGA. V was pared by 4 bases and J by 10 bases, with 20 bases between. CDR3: CASSSRGPAGGEQFF. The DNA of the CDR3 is TGTGCCAGCAGCTCCCGCGGTCCCGCCGGTGGAGAGCAGTTCTTC.

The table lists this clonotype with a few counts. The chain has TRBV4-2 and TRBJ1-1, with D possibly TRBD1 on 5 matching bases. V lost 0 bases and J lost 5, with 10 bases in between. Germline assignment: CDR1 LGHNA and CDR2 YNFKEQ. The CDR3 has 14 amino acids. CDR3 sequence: CASSQESGWTEAFF. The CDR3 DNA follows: TGTGCCAGCAGCCAAGAGTCAGGGTGGACTGAAGCTTTCTTT.